This TCR beta chain comes out of a study of cytomegalovirus exposure and HLA in healthy donors. About the study: Among the 300 to 450 genotyped donors, 70% to 90% were placed in the Caucasian-associated ancestry cluster. Overall study findings and caveats: A few chains tied to CMV proved CMV antigen-specific in vitro. Most TCR sequences proved rare, with some public TCRs found in many donors.

Germline loops: CDR1 LGHNA, CDR2 YNFKEQ. V lost 0 bases and J lost 14, with 13 bases in between. This CDR3 has 12 residues. Concerning this clone itself: Its antigen is as yet unknown.

Researchers ran the PCR with 60 Vbeta and 13 Jbeta primers. Original data processing: Later analysis identified 80 million to 85 million unique TCR beta chains, 10 million to 12 million shared. Sequencing was performed with immunoSEQ multiplex PCR; in TCRdb, only in-frame clones are kept and a portion is missing. V and J calls and clone size are copied from that table; D and trimming were computed from the DNA. This table holds about 140,000 clones, about 77% found once. Material for sequencing was PBMCs. This rearrangement joins TRBV4-2 to TRBJ1-2; unclear D gene. The sequence was collected from a woman between 35 and 50 years old in good health and CMV-seronegative. CDR3 sequence reads: CASSQDSGAKTF. In nucleotides, the CDR3 is TGTGCCAGCAGCCAAGATAGTGGTGCTAAAACCTTC.